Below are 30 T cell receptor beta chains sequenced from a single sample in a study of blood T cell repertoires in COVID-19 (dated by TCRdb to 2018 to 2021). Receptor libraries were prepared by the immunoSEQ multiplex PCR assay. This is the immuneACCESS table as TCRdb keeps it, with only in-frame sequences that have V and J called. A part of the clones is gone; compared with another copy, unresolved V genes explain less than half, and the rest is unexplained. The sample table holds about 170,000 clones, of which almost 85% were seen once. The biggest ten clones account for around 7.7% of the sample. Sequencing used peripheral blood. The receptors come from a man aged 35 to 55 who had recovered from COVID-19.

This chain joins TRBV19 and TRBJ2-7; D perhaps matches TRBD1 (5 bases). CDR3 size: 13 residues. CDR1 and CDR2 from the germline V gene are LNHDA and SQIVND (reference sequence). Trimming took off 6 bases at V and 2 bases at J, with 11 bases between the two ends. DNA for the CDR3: TGTGCCAGTAGGGGGCCTGGCGCCTACGAGCAGTACTTC. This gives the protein CASRGPGAYEQYF.

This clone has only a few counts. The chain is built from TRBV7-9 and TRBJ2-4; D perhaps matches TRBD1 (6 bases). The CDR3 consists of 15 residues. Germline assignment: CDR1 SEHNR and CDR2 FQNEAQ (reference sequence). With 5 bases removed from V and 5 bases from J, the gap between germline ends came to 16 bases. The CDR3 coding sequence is TGTGCCAGCAGCCCCGCTAGCTACAGGGAAAACATTCAGTACTTC. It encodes CASSPASYRENIQYF.

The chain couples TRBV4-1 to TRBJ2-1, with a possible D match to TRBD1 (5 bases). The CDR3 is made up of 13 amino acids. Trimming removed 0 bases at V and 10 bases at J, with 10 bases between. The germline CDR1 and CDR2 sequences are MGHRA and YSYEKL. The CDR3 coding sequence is TGCGCCAGCAGCCAAGAGGGTAGGACAGAGCAGTTCTTC. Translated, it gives CASSQEGRTEQFF.

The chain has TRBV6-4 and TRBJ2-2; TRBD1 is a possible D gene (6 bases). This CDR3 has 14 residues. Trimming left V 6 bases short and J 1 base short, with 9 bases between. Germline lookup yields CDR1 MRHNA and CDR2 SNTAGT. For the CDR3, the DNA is TGTGCCAGCAGCTCACAGGGGAACACCGGGGAGCTGTTTTTT. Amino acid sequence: CASSSQGNTGELFF.

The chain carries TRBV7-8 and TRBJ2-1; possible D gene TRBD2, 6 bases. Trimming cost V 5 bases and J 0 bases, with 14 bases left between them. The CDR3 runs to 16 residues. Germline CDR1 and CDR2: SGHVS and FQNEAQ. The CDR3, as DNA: TGTGCCAGCAGCCCCCAGGCGGGGAGCTCCTACAATGAGCAGTTCTTC. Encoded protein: CASSPQAGSSYNEQFF.

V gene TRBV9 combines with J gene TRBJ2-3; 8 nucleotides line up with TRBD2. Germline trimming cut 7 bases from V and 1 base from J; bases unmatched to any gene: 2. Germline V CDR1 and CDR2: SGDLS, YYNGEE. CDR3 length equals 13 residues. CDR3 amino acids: CASLAGGTDTQYF. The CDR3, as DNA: TGTGCCAGCCTAGCGGGCGGCACAGATACGCAGTATTTT.

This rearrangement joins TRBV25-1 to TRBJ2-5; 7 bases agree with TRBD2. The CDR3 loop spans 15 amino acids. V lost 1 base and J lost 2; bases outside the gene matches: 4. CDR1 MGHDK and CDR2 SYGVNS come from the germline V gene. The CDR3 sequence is CASSESWGGQETQYF. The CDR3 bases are TGTGCCAGCAGTGAATCGTGGGGGGGGCAAGAGACCCAGTACTTC. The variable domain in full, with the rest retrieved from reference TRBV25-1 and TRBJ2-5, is EADIYQTPRYLVIGTGKKITLECSQTMGHDKMYWYQQDPGMELHLIHYSYGVNSTEKGDLSSESTVSRIRTEHFPLTLESARPSHTSQYLCASSESWGGQETQYFGPGTRLLVL.

The CDR3 DNA sequence: TGTGCCAGCAGGCTCCCGAGAGAGCAGTACTTC. Translation: CASRLPREQYF. The genes are TRBV6-5 and TRBJ2-7; D remains unclear. V lost 6 bases and J 7 bases, leaving 10 bases between the germline ends. The CDR3 contains 11 residues. Germline values: CDR1 MNHEY, CDR2 SVGAGI.

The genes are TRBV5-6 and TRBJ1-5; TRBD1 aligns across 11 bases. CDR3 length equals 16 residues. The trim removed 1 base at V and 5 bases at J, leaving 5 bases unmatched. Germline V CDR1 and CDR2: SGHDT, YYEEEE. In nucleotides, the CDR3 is TGTGCCAGCAGCTTGTGGGACAGGGGGAGGGATCAGCCCCAGCATTTT. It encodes CASSLWDRGRDQPQHF.

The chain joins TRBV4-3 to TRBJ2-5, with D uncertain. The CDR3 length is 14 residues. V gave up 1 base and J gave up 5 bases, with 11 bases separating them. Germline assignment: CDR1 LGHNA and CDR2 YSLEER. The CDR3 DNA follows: TGCGCCAGCAGCCAAGGCGCTCTCGGGGAGACCCAGTACTTC. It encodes CASSQGALGETQYF.

The CDR3 spells CASSQDLRAGGRADTQYF. As DNA, the CDR3 is TGTGCCAGCAGCCAAGATCTGAGGGCGGGAGGGAGGGCAGATACGCAGTATTTT. The gene calls are TRBV4-2 and TRBJ2-3, with 9 bases fitting TRBD2. Germline V gene data show CDR1 as LGHNA and CDR2 as YNFKEQ. The CDR3 totals 18 residues. V dropped 0 bases and J dropped 4; count of bases not matched to a gene: 11.

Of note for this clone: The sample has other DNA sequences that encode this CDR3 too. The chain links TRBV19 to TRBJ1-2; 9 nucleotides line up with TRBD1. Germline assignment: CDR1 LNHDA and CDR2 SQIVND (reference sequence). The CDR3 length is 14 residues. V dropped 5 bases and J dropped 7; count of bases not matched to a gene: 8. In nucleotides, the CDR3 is TGTGCCAGTAGTGCCCGGGGACAGGGTTTTGGCTACACCTTC. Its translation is CASSARGQGFGYTF.

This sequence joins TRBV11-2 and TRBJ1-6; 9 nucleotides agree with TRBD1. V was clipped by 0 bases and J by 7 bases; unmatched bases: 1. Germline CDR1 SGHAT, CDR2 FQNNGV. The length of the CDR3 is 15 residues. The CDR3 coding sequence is TGTGCCAGCAGCTTAGAAGGGACAGGGAATTCACCCCTCCACTTT. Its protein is CASSLEGTGNSPLHF.

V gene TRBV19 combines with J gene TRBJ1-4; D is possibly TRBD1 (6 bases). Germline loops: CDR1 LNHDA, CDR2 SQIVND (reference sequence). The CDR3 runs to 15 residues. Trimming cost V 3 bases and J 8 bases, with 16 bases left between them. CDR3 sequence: CASSIPTGVEEKLFF. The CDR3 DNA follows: TGTGCCAGTAGTATTCCGACAGGAGTAGAGGAAAAACTGTTTTTT. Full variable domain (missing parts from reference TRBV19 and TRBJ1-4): DGGITQSPKYLFRKEGQNVTLSCEQNLNHDAMYWYRQDPGQGLRLIYYSQIVNDFQKGDIAEGYSVSREKKESFPLTVTSAQKNPTAFYLCASSIPTGVEEKLFFGSGTQLSVL.

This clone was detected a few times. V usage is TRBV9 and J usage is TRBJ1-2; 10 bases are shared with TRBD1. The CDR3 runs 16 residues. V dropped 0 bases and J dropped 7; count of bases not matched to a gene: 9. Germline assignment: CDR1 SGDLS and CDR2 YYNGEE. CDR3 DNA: TGTGCCAGCAGCGTAGATGATAGGGGACAGGGGAGTGGCTACACCTTC. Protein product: CASSVDDRGQGSGYTF.

CDR3 bases: TGTGCCAGCAGTTCCCCCCGGTGGGGCTCGGTTGGCTACACCTTC. Protein sequence: CASSSPRWGSVGYTF. This chain connects TRBV6-2 or TRBV6-3 to TRBJ1-2, with a weak D call TRBD1 (5 bases). This CDR3 has 15 amino acids. Germline loops: CDR1 MNHEY, CDR2 SVGEGT. V lost 4 bases and J 7 bases, leaving 19 bases between the germline ends.

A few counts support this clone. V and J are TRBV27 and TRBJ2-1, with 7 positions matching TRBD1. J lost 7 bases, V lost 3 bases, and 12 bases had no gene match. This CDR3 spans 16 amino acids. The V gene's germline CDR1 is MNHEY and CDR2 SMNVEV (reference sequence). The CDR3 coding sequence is TGTGCCAGCAGTTTTAGAGGGGGCCTTATGTGGAATGAGCAGTTCTTC. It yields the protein CASSFRGGLMWNEQFF.

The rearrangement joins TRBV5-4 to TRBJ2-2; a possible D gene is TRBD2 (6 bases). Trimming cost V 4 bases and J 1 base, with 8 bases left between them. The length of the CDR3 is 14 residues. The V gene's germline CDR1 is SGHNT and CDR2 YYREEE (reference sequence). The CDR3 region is CASSLSGNTGELFF. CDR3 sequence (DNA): TGTGCCAGCAGCCTTAGCGGGAACACCGGGGAGCTGTTTTTT.

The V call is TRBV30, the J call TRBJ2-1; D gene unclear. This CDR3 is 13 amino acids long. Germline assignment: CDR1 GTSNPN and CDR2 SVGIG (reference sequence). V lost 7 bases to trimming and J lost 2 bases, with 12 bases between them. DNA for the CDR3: TGTGCCTCTACCACGGTTACCTACAATGAGCAGTTCTTC. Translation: CASTTVTYNEQFF.

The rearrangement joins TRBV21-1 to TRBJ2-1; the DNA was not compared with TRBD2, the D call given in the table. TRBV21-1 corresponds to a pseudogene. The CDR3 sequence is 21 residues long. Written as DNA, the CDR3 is TGTGCCAGCAGCAAAGATCACCAGGGTTACCCTGATCCTAGCGGGAGGAATGAGCAGTTCTTC. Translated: CASSKDHQGYPDPSGRNEQFF.

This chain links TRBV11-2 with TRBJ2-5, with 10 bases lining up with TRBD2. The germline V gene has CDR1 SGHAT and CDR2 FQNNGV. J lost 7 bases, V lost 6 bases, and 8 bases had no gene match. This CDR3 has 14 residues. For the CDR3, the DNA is TGTGCCAGCAGTCTTGGGACTAGCGACGTGACCCAGTACTTC. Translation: CASSLGTSDVTQYF. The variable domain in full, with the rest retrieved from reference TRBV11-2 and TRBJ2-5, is EAGVAQSPRYKIIEKRQSVAFWCNPISGHATLYWYQQILGQGPKLLIQFQNNGVVDDSQLPKDRFSAERLKGVDSTLKIQPAKLEDSAVYLCASSLGTSDVTQYFGPGTRLLVL.

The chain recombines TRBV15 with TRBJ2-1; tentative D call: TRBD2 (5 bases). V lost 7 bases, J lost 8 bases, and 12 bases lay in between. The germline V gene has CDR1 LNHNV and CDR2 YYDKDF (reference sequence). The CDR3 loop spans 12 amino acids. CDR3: CATKYERDEQFF. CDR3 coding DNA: TGTGCCACCAAGTACGAGAGGGATGAGCAGTTCTTC.

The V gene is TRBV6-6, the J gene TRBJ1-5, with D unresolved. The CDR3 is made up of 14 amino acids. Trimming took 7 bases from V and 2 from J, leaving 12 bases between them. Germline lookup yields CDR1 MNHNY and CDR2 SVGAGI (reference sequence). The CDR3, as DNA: TGTGCCAGCACTTTACTGGGAGGCAATCAGCCCCAGCATTTT. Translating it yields CASTLLGGNQPQHF.

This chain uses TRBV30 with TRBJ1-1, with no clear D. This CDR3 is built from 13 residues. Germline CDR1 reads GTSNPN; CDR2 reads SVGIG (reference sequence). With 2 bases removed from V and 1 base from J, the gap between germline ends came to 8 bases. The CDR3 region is CAWSWAGNTEAFF. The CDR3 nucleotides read TGTGCCTGGAGTTGGGCAGGGAACACTGAAGCTTTCTTT.

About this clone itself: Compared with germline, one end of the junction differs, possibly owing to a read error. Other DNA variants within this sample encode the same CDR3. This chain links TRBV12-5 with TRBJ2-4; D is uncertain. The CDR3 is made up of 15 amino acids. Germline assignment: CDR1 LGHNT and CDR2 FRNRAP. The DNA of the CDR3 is TGTGCCAGTGGTTTGGGTAGCTACCCCAAAAACATTCAGTACTTC. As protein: CASGLGSYPKNIQYF.

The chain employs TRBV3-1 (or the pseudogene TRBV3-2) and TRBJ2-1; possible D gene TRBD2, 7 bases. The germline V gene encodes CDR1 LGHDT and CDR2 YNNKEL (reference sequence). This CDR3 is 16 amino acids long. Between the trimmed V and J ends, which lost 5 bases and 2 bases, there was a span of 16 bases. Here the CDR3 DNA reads TGTGCCAGCAGCGGAGTCAGGGGAGGGACCTACAATGAGCAGTTCTTC. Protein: CASSGVRGGTYNEQFF.

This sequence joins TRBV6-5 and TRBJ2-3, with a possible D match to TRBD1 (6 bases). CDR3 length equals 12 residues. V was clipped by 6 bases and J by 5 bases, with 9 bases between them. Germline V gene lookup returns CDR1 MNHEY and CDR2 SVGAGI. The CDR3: CASSLTGDTQYF. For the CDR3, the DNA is TGTGCCAGCAGCCTGACAGGAGATACGCAGTATTTT.

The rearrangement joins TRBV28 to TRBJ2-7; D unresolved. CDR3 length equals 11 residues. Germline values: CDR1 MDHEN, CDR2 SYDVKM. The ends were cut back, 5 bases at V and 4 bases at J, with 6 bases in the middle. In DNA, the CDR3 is TGTGCCAGCAGTCTAAAATACGAGCAGTACTTC. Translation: CASSLKYEQYF.

The CDR3 DNA is TGTGCCAGCAGTTACTCGAGGCAGGGTAATCAGCCCCAGCATTTT. This encodes CASSYSRQGNQPQHF. The chain employs TRBV6-6 and TRBJ1-5, with a tentative D call TRBD1 (5 bases). V was clipped by 0 bases and J by 4 bases, with 10 bases between them. Looked up from germline, CDR1 is MNHNY and CDR2 is SVGAGI (reference sequence). There are 15 residues in the CDR3.

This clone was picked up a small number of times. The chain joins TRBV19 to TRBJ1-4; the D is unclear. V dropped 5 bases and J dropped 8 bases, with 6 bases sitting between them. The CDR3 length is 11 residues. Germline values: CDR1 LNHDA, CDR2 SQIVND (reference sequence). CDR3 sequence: CASSLNEKLFF. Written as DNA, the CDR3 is TGTGCCAGTAGTCTAAACGAAAAACTGTTTTTT.